These T cell receptor beta chains were read from a single sample in a study of T cell repertoires in cytomegalovirus infection. A single record per CDR3 protein comes from TCRdb applying MiXCR to the reads. This sample has some 150,000 distinct CDR3 sequences, with roughly a quarter found just once. Sample: PBMCs. These receptors came from a human donor in good health (CMV status not recorded). Some clones in this sample may be carry-over from other donors' samples. CDR3s include the opening cysteine and the closing phenylalanine or tryptophan. Each record gives: J gene, D gene, V gene, clone size, CDR3 DNA, CDR3 protein. A D gene is named only where the DNA matches it firmly. A clone size is listed for some rows: how often the clone was seen (once, few, many), or a class if it is expanded.

TRBJ2-1	.	TRBV7-8	many	TGTGCCAGCAGCTTTCCAGGGTGGAATGAGCAGTTCTTC	CASSFPGWNEQFF
TRBJ1-5	.	TRBV6-1	.	TGTGCCAGCAGTAAAGCTTCGGGAGTTAGCAATCAGCCCCAGCATTTT	CASSKASGVSNQPQHF
TRBJ2-3	.	TRBV20-1	.	TGCAGTGCCCCAGAGGTGTTGAGGGAGATAAGCACAGATACGCAGTATTTT	CSAPEVLREISTDTQYF
TRBJ2-3	TRBD1	TRBV7-2	many	TGTGCCAGCAGCTTAGGACAGGGGGCCTGGGGCACAGATACGCAGTATTTT	CASSLGQGAWGTDTQYF
TRBJ2-5	.	TRBV11-2	few	TGTGCCACCCGAGTCGGGCGCCCCAAGGAAGAGACCCAGTACTTC	CATRVGRPKEETQYF
TRBJ1-1	.	TRBV14	few	TGTGCCAGCAGCCAAGACTGGGCAGTGACTGAAGCTTTCTTT	CASSQDWAVTEAFF
TRBJ2-7	.	TRBV28	.	TGTGCCACCTCGGACCGGTACGAGCAGTACTTC	CATSDRYEQYF
TRBJ2-2	.	TRBV7-9	.	TGTGCCAGCAGCTTATATGGGGACACCGGGGAGCTGTTTTTT	CASSLYGDTGELFF
TRBJ1-1	.	TRBV15	few	TGTGCCACCAGCAGAGATCTCGCAGGCAACACTGAAGCTTTCTTT	CATSRDLAGNTEAFF
TRBJ2-3	.	TRBV14	many	TGTGCCAGCAGCCAGGTCCGCACAGATACGCAGTATTTT	CASSQVRTDTQYF
TRBJ2-5	TRBD1	TRBV20-1	.	TGCAGTGCTAAACCGGACAGGGGCCACCAAGAGACCCAGTACTTC	CSAKPDRGHQETQYF
TRBJ1-4	.	TRBV7-6	many	TGTGCCAGCAGCTCGACAGGTCCCTATGAAAAACTGTTTTTT	CASSSTGPYEKLFF
TRBJ2-7	.	TRBV27	.	TGTGCCAGCACCCCTTCGGGGGGACAAAATTACGAGCAGTACTTC	CASTPSGGQNYEQYF
TRBJ2-5	.	TRBV4-1	.	TGCGCCAGCAGCCAAGGTAATATGGAGACCCAGTACTTC	CASSQGNMETQYF
TRBJ2-5	TRBD2	TRBV19	.	TGTGCCAGTAGTTCCAGACTAGCGGGGGATCAAGAGACCCAGTACTTC	CASSSRLAGDQETQYF
TRBJ2-1	.	TRBV7-3	few	TGTGCCAGCAGCTCCCTGGCGGGTCTCAGCTCCTACAATGAGCAGTTCTTC	CASSSLAGLSSYNEQFF
TRBJ2-7	.	TRBV19	.	TGTGCCACCACCCGAGGGGACTCCAGTGGGTACGAGCAGTACTTC	CATTRGDSSGYEQYF
TRBJ2-5	.	TRBV30	.	TGTGCCTGGAGTGTTGAGGCTGGCCAAGAGACCCAGTACTTC	CAWSVEAGQETQYF
TRBJ2-7	TRBD2	TRBV28	.	TGTGCCAGCAGCCAAGGGACTAGCGGGGGTTCCTACGAGCAGTACTTC	CASSQGTSGGSYEQYF
TRBJ2-1	.	TRBV27	.	TGTGCCAGCAGTTTGGGGAGGCGCTACAATGAGCAGTTCTTC	CASSLGRRYNEQFF
TRBJ1-5	.	TRBV12-3/TRBV12-4	many	TGTGCCAGCAGTTCCAGGGATAGCAATCAGCCCCAGCATTTT	CASSSRDSNQPQHF
TRBJ1-6	TRBD1	TRBV7-2	many	TGTGCCAGCAGCTTAAAAGTCGGGACAGGGGTCTCACCCCTCCACTTT	CASSLKVGTGVSPLHF
TRBJ2-1	.	TRBV3-1	few	TGTGCCAGCAGTCCCCACGGGTCAGAGGCGCAGTTCTTC	CASSPHGSEAQFF
TRBJ2-7	.	TRBV7-6	many	TGTGCCAGCAGCTTTCCAGGGGACCACGAGCAGTACTTC	CASSFPGDHEQYF
TRBJ2-3	TRBD1	TRBV5-7	once	TGTGCCAGCAGCTCACACAGGGGCTACACAGATACGCAGTATTTT	CASSSHRGYTDTQYF
TRBJ1-1	TRBD1	TRBV28	many	TGTGCCAGCAGTTTACCCCGACAGGGATGGACTGAAGCTTTCTTT	CASSLPRQGWTEAFF
TRBJ1-3	TRBD1	TRBV28	.	TGTGCCAGCAGTGCCTGGACAGGGGGGACTGGAAACACCATATATTTT	CASSAWTGGTGNTIYF
TRBJ2-7	.	TRBV12-3/TRBV12-4	many	TGTGCCAGCAGCCCCGCCGGGCGTGGGGAGCAGTACTTC	CASSPAGRGEQYF
TRBJ2-2	.	TRBV24-1	.	TGTGCCACCAGTGATGCTACTCGGCGGACCGGGGAGCTGTTTTTT	CATSDATRRTGELFF
TRBJ1-1	TRBD1	TRBV4-1	.	TGCGCCAGCAGCCAAGATACCGACAGGGGGCGGAAAGCTTTCTTT	CASSQDTDRGRKAFF
TRBJ2-3	TRBD2	TRBV7-6	many	TGTGCCAGCAGCCCGCAAGCGGGGGGCCGATCGGATACGCAGTATTTT	CASSPQAGGRSDTQYF
TRBJ1-2	.	TRBV7-9	.	TGTGCCAGCAGCTTAGGGGGGGACACCGCTAACTATGGCTACACCTTC	CASSLGGDTANYGYTF
TRBJ2-3	.	TRBV7-2	many	TGTGCCAGCAGCTACGGGGCCAGCACAGATACGCAGTATTTT	CASSYGASTDTQYF
TRBJ2-5	.	TRBV15	few	TGTGCCACCAGCAGAGATCGGGGACAAGGAAGGGAGACCCAGTACTTC	CATSRDRGQGRETQYF
TRBJ2-1	TRBD1	TRBV7-3	.	TGTGCCAGCAGCTTAACCCCAGGGGGAAATGAGCAGTTCTTC	CASSLTPGGNEQFF
TRBJ2-7	TRBD1	TRBV12-3/TRBV12-4	.	TGTGCCAGCAGTTTAGTTGGGACAGGGACCTACGAGCAGTACTTC	CASSLVGTGTYEQYF
TRBJ2-7	.	TRBV29-1	.	TGCAGCGTTGAAGACGGTGGGACCGAGCAGTACTTC	CSVEDGGTEQYF
TRBJ1-5	TRBD1	TRBV6-4	.	TGTGCCAGCAGTGACATGGACAGGCATAATCAGCCCCAGCATTTT	CASSDMDRHNQPQHF
TRBJ2-7	.	TRBV7-2	.	TGTGCCAGCAGGTCTCCGGGCCTTTTCTACGAGCAGTACTTC	CASRSPGLFYEQYF
TRBJ1-1	.	TRBV7-2	many	TGTGCCAGCAGCTTAGCTCAGGGGAACACTGAAGCTTTCTTT	CASSLAQGNTEAFF
TRBJ1-2	.	TRBV7-2	many	TGTGCCAGCAGCTCTGGGGTCCCGAATGGCTACACCTTC	CASSSGVPNGYTF
TRBJ2-7	.	TRBV14	.	TGTGCCAGCAGCCAAGCGGGTCGGGCTCCCTACGAGCAGTACTTC	CASSQAGRAPYEQYF
TRBJ2-7	TRBD2	TRBV20-1	.	TGCAGTGCTAGAAAACTAGCGGGAGACTTAACCCCGAGGGAGCAGTACTTC	CSARKLAGDLTPREQYF
TRBJ1-5	.	TRBV6-1	.	TGTGCCAGCACCGGACAGAGTAGCAATCAGCCCCAGCATTTT	CASTGQSSNQPQHF
TRBJ2-7	TRBD2	TRBV6-1	many	TGTGCCAGCAGTCCCCGGACTAGCGGGGTCGGGTACGAGCAGTACTTC	CASSPRTSGVGYEQYF
TRBJ1-2	.	TRBV15	few	TGTGCCACCTTCGGCCAGGGGAAGACACCCAACTATGGCTACACCTTC	CATFGQGKTPNYGYTF
TRBJ2-3	.	TRBV7-2	few	TGTGCCAGCAGCCGCGTCGGGGATGGGACGCAGTATTTT	CASSRVGDGTQYF
TRBJ1-1	.	TRBV12-3/TRBV12-4	many	TGTGCCAGCAGTTTACGGGGAAAGAACACTGAAGCTTTCTTT	CASSLRGKNTEAFF
TRBJ2-2	TRBD1	TRBV5-6	many	TGTGCCAGCAGCTTACCGGGACAGGGGAACACCGGGGAGCTGTTTTTT	CASSLPGQGNTGELFF
TRBJ2-1	.	TRBV27	many	TGTGCCAGCACTAGTTTTAACGGCAATGAGCAGTTCTTC	CASTSFNGNEQFF
TRBJ1-1	TRBD1	TRBV6-4	.	TGTGCCAGCATAATAAAGTGGGGTGGACAGGGGGGACCTGAAGCTTTCTTT	CASIIKWGGQGGPEAFF
TRBJ1-2	.	TRBV7-9	few	TGTGCCAGCAGCTTTAGCGACCTCTATGGCTACACCTTC	CASSFSDLYGYTF
TRBJ1-1	.	TRBV6-2/TRBV6-3	few	TGTGCCAGCAGCGGATCCCCCGCTTGGGGTGAAGCTTTCTTT	CASSGSPAWGEAFF